This T cell receptor (beta chain) was recorded in a study of identical twins. TCRdb recomputed calls from the 5' RACE reads with MiXCR, one row per CDR3 protein. The table records 540,000 or so distinct CDR3 sequences, 20% to 25% of them present only once. Study-level results: While abundant cord blood beta clonotypes carried fewer insertions, memory repertoires showed no such pattern. Among beta out-of-frame sequences, excess sharing between twins appeared weaker.

This clonotype came up once. Its target is unknown. CDR3 length: 15 residues. Germline V gives CDR1 LGHDT, CDR2 YNNKEL (reference sequence). V was clipped by 5 bases and J by 5 bases, with 15 bases between them. The same specimen was also included in a second study, on yellow fever vaccine responses in identical twins.

The TCR was taken from a young woman in good health. The sample was CD4+ T cells sorted from blood. The chain joins TRBV3-1 to TRBJ2-2; D is ambiguous. The CDR3 region is CASSVGPSITGELFF. The DNA of the CDR3 is TGTGCCAGCAGCGTTGGGCCTAGTATAACCGGGGAGCTGTTTTTT.